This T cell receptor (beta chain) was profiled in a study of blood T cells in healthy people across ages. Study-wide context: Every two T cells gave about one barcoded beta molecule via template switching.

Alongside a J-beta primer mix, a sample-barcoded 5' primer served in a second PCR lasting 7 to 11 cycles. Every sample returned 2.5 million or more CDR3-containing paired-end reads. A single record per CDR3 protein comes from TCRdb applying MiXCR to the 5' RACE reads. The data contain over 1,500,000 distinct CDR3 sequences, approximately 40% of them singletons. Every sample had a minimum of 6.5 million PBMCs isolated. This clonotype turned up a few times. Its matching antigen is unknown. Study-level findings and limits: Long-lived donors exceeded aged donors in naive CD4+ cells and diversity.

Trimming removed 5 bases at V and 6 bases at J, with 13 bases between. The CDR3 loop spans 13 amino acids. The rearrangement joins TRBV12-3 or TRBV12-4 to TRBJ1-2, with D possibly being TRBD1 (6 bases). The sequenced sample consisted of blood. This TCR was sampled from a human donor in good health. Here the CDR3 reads CASSPLRGHGYTF. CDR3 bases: TGTGCCAGCAGTCCCTTGCGGGGGCATGGCTACACCTTC.